This note documents a single T cell receptor (beta chain) sequence. This clonotype is a singleton in its sample. The clone's antigen remains unknown. The junction shows a germline mismatch at one end, possibly a read error. Systemically healthy Caucasian individuals from Russia, 35 to 50 in total and aged roughly 6 to 100 years, were included as donors. Around 10 milliliters of peripheral blood were drawn from each donor into EDTA-treated Vacutainer tubes. Ficoll-Paque density-gradient centrifugation was used to isolate PBMCs, with at least 7 million per sample. Total RNA, at least 5 micrograms per sample, was extracted from PBMCs with Trizol reagent. For every donor, an aliquot of PBMCs went through flow cytometry to measure the percentages of naive CD45RAhigh/CD27high T cells. Receptor libraries were prepared by 5' RACE. The data were produced on an Illumina HiSeq 2500. The second PCR ran for roughly 7 to 12 cycles and used a J-beta primer mix along with a sample-barcoded 5' primer. A template-switch 5' adaptor carrying 12 random nucleotides introduced a unique molecular identifier onto each TCR beta cDNA molecule. At least 2.5 million CDR3-containing paired-end reads were obtained from each sample. The Mint cDNA synthesis kit, primed by a TRBC-specific oligonucleotide, was used to synthesize first-strand cDNA from all RNA. Following uracil-DNA glycosylase treatment, a first 18-cycle PCR with universal primers M1SS and BC2_uni_R was performed on all cDNA. The authors' analysis ran thus. Each sample was normalized by randomly selecting 1 million high-quality reads, each carrying a distinct molecular identifier. Reads sharing molecular identifiers were discarded rather than binned into consensus sequences. MiTCR, run with a Q25 quality threshold and the strictest error-elimination algorithm, handled CDR3 identification, clonotype clustering and error correction. Lower-bound total TCR beta diversity was estimated with a nonparametric unseen species model using Euler transformation. In TCRdb, the public reads were trimmed at Q25 with fastp and aligned with MiXCR, with productive beta chains retained. Here each entry gathers all rows of one CDR3 protein and keeps the most common genes and DNA. What appears here as the V and J calls and clone size reflects TCRdb's work, not the paper's. The sample table contains some 1.5 million distinct CDR3 sequences; only one count was recorded for approximately 28% of them. In total, the top ten clones hold about 7.7% of the sample.

The germline V gene (reference sequence) yields DFQATT for CDR1 and SNEGSKA for CDR2. The CDR3 spans 12 residues, from the cysteine through the phenylalanine. The DNA shown is the 36-base CDR3, in frame from base 1. This sample is drawn from a study of blood T cells in healthy people across ages (dated by TCRdb to between 2014 and 2017). A note on the overall study: Template switching captured roughly one uniquely barcoded TCR beta cDNA molecule per two T cells in model experiments. The study measured age-related changes in TCR beta repertoire diversity using deep sequencing normalized with unique cDNA molecular identifiers. Donors were grouped into four age groups: young (average roughly 15 years), middle-aged (around 39), aged (approximately 67) and long-lived (around 80). To avoid experimental bias, donors of different ages were distributed randomly across sequencing lanes. For two donors (one aged 18 to 30 and one aged 80 or older), the study analyzed two additional independent replicas of 1 million unique cDNA reads from the same blood draw.

The investigation overall reported the following: Observed TCR beta diversity per million T cells fell roughly linearly with age, and a significant reduction was already apparent by age around 44. Donor CMV infection status was unknown, potentially confounding age-related changes in expanded clonotypes. The long-lived group showed more naive CD4+ T cells, fewer expanded clones and increased TCR diversity than the aged group, suggesting age selection. Bulk unsorted PBMC profiling prevented conclusive comparison of naive and antigen-experienced compartments. Estimates of total diversity based on one million sequenced T cells were considered lower bounds and underestimates. A strong correlation was found between observed TCR beta diversity and the percentage of naive T cells measured by flow cytometry.

This receptor chain uses TRBV20-1 and TRBJ1-2; possibly the D gene is TRBD1, per 5 matching bases. The source material was blood. The receptor was derived from a young woman in good health. The CDR3 is CSALTENYGNTF. The nucleotides are TGCAGTGCCTTGACAGAAAACTATGGCAACACCTTC.